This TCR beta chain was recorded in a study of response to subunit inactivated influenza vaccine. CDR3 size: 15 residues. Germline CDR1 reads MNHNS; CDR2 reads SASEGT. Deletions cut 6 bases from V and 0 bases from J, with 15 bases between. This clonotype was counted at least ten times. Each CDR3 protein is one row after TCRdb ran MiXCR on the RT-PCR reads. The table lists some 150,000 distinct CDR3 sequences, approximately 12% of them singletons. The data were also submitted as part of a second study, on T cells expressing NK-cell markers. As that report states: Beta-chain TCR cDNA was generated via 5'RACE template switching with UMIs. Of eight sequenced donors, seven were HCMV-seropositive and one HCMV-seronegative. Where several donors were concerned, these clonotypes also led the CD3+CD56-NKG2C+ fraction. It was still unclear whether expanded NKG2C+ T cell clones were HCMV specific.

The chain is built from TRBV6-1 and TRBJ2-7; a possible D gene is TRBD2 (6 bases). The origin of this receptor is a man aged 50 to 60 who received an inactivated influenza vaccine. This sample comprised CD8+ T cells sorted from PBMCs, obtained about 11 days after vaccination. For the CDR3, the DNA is TGTGCCAGCAGCTTCGGACTATCGAGCTCCTACGAGCAGTACTTC. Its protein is CASSFGLSSSYEQYF.